This is a list of T cell receptor beta chains from one sample in a study of cytotoxic CD8 clonotypes in ibrutinib-treated CLL. The data were produced by immunoSEQ multiplex PCR, yet TCRdb's version contains in-frame clones alone and is incomplete. The sample lists 330,000 or so clones, around 66% seen once, with just under 6.5% in the top ten. The sample consisted of PBMCs, taken after 36 months of ibrutinib treatment. These receptors originate from a human donor with chronic lymphocytic leukemia. Each CDR3 is given with its conserved first and last residue. A D gene is named only where the DNA matches it firmly. Size is stated for part of the rows, as once, few or many counts, or as a class when the clone is expanded.

d_call clone_size j_call v_call cdr3_aa cdr3_nt
. few TRBJ1-2 TRBV4-1 CASSQDPVNYGYTF TGCGCCAGCAGCCAAGACCCTGTAAACTATGGCTACACCTTC
. . TRBJ2-7 TRBV7-7 CASSLGPGYGQYF TGTGCCAGCAGCTTAGGGCCTGGTTACGGGCAGTACTTC
. . TRBJ1-1 TRBV6-5 CASSKGRLTEAFF TGTGCCAGCAGCAAGGGACGACTAACTGAAGCTTTCTTT
. . TRBJ1-2 TRBV5-1 CASSLPRPNYGYTF TGCGCCAGCAGCCTCCCAAGGCCGAACTATGGCTACACCTTC
. . TRBJ2-1 TRBV5-6 CASSLARTSSYNEQFF TGTGCCAGCAGCTTGGCGCGGACCAGCTCCTACAATGAGCAGTTCTTC
. . TRBJ2-1 TRBV11-2 CASRLNRDQRINEQFF TGTGCCAGCAGGCTCAACCGGGACCAACGCATCAATGAGCAGTTCTTC
. . TRBJ2-5 TRBV5-1 CASSLDARLGPETQYF TGCGCCAGCAGCTTGGACGCCAGACTAGGACCAGAGACCCAGTACTTC
TRBD1 few TRBJ2-3 TRBV29-1 CSASTGGLQYF TGCAGCGCCTCGACAGGGGGGCTGCAGTATTTT
. few TRBJ1-2 TRBV4-3 CASSQGLGQGNYGYTF TGCGCCAGCAGCCAAGGCCTGGGCCAGGGGAACTATGGCTACACCTTC
. . TRBJ1-1 TRBV18 CASFRGTVNTEAFF TGTGCCAGCTTCCGCGGGACCGTGAACACTGAAGCTTTCTTT
TRBD1 . TRBJ2-7 TRBV28 CATERGHEQYF TGTGCCACCGAAAGGGGGCACGAGCAGTACTTC
. . TRBJ2-1 TRBV11-2 CASSLYRTTSYNEQFF TGTGCCAGCAGCTTATATCGGACAACCTCCTACAATGAGCAGTTCTTC
. . TRBJ2-2 TRBV6-5 CASSYGLAGWGGELFF TGTGCCAGCAGTTACGGGCTAGCCGGATGGGGCGGGGAGCTGTTTTTT
. . TRBJ2-1 TRBV29-1 CSVVGGTSSYNEQFF TGCAGCGTTGTAGGGGGTACGAGCTCCTACAATGAGCAGTTCTTC
TRBD2 . TRBJ2-7 TRBV5-1 CASSLSIGLAGPPYEQYF TGCGCCAGCAGCTTAAGTATCGGTCTAGCGGGCCCCCCCTACGAGCAGTACTTC
. . TRBJ2-2 TRBV5-4 CASSPTGAVTGELFF TGTGCCAGCAGCCCGACGGGGGCTGTCACCGGGGAGCTGTTTTTT
. few TRBJ1-1 TRBV23-1 CASSQLDRRTSMNTEAFF TGCGCCAGCAGTCAATTGGACAGACGTACCTCCATGAACACTGAAGCTTTCTTT
TRBD1 few TRBJ1-5 TRBV19 CASSSGQGALSNQPQHF TGTGCCAGTAGTTCTGGACAGGGGGCTTTAAGCAATCAGCCCCAGCATTTT
TRBD2 . TRBJ2-1 TRBV7-2 CASSLDGTSGGGSYNEQFF TGTGCCAGCAGCTTAGACGGGACTAGCGGGGGAGGCTCCTACAATGAGCAGTTCTTC
. many TRBJ1-3 TRBV5-6 CASSRLDWSSGNTIYF TGTGCCAGCAGCCGTTTGGACTGGAGCTCTGGAAACACCATATATTTT
TRBD1 . TRBJ1-3 TRBV6-5 CASSRTGRNTIYF TGTGCCAGCAGCCGGACAGGGAGAAACACCATATATTTT
. . TRBJ2-7 TRBV10-3 CAISEAVRAYEQYF TGTGCCATCAGTGAGGCAGTCCGGGCCTACGAGCAGTACTTC
. . TRBJ2-7 TRBV7-2 CASSLGGREIYEQYF TGTGCCAGCAGCTTAGGAGGCAGGGAAATCTACGAGCAGTACTTC
. . TRBJ2-1 TRBV10-3 CAISGPGSWDEQFF TGTGCCATCAGTGGCCCCGGTTCTTGGGATGAGCAGTTCTTC
. . TRBJ2-7 TRBV27 CASSLFTGTGYEQYF TGTGCCAGCAGTTTATTTACCGGGACGGGATACGAGCAGTACTTC
TRBD2 . TRBJ2-7 TRBV7-2 CASSLVASGGPYEQYF TGTGCCAGCAGCTTAGTGGCTAGCGGGGGACCCTACGAGCAGTACTTC
TRBD1 few TRBJ2-5 TRBV15 CATSSPRGKAIETQYF TGTGCCACCAGCAGCCCCAGGGGGAAGGCGATCGAGACCCAGTACTTC
. . TRBJ1-2 TRBV11-2 CASSSRAGFGENYGYTF TGTGCCAGCAGCTCACGGGCGGGGTTCGGGGAAAACTATGGCTACACCTTC
. many TRBJ2-3 TRBV27 CASSSALARGTQYF TGTGCCAGCAGTTCAGCCCTTGCTCGTGGTACGCAGTATTTT
TRBD1 . TRBJ2-5 TRBV14 CASSQPYRGRETQYF TGTGCCAGCAGCCAACCCTACAGGGGTAGGGAGACCCAGTACTTC
TRBD2 . TRBJ2-7 TRBV4-1 CASSRPLGTSSYEQYF TGCGCCAGCAGCCGGCCGTTGGGGACTAGCTCCTACGAGCAGTACTTC
. . TRBJ1-4 TRBV5-6 CASSSRGGPNEKLFF TGTGCCAGCAGCTCGCGGGGGGGCCCTAATGAAAAACTGTTTTTT
TRBD1 . TRBJ2-1 TRBV2 CASEGRTGNNEQFF TGTGCCAGCGAGGGGCGGACAGGGAACAATGAGCAGTTCTTC
. . TRBJ2-5 TRBV29-1 CSVEKGPGTQYF TGCAGCGTTGAAAAGGGACCGGGGACCCAGTACTTC
. . TRBJ2-2 TRBV5-1 CASSFRGTNTGELFF TGCGCCAGCAGCTTCCGGGGCACGAACACCGGGGAGCTGTTTTTT
. . TRBJ2-5 TRBV6-1 CASSDDLGTQYF TGTGCCAGCAGTGACGACTTGGGGACCCAGTACTTC
. . TRBJ2-7 TRBV9 CASSLGGAVYEQYF TGTGCCAGCAGCTTGGGGGGAGCAGTATACGAGCAGTACTTC
TRBD2 . TRBJ2-1 TRBV11-1 CASSFSWTSGLHSYNEQFF TGTGCCAGCAGCTTCTCCTGGACTAGCGGCCTCCACTCCTACAATGAGCAGTTCTTC
. . TRBJ1-1 TRBV11-3 CASSGPGATEAFF TGTGCCAGCAGTGGCCCGGGAGCCACTGAAGCTTTCTTT
TRBD1 . TRBJ1-1 TRBV6-5 CASSRQGLNTEAFF TGTGCCAGCAGTCGACAGGGCTTGAACACTGAAGCTTTCTTT
. once TRBJ1-3 TRBV29-1 CSVEAPYPDSSGNTIYF TGCAGCGTTGAAGCCCCCTATCCTGACAGCTCTGGAAACACCATATATTTT
. . TRBJ2-6 TRBV9 CASSATGYSGANVLTF TGTGCCAGCAGCGCCACAGGGTACTCTGGGGCCAACGTCCTGACTTTC
TRBD1 few TRBJ2-7 TRBV2 CASSERRGTGEMYF TGTGCCAGCAGTGAAAGGAGGGGGACAGGAGAAATGTACTTC
TRBD1 . TRBJ1-2 TRBV5-6 CASSWRTGQLLYGYTF TGTGCCAGCAGCTGGCGGACAGGGCAGTTATTGTATGGCTACACCTTC
. . TRBJ2-5 TRBV5-1 CASSLQEETQYF TGCGCCAGCAGCTTGCAAGAGGAGACCCAGTACTTC
. . TRBJ2-7 TRBV5-1 CASSSTAIEQYF TGCGCCAGCAGCTCTACGGCTATCGAGCAGTACTTC
TRBD1 . TRBJ2-2 TRBV5-1 CASSPDRLGPGGSGELFF TGCGCCAGCAGCCCGGATCGGTTGGGGCCAGGGGGTTCCGGGGAGCTGTTTTTT
. once TRBJ2-3 TRBV7-6 CASSRGMDTDTQYF TGTGCCAGCAGCCGGGGGATGGACACAGATACGCAGTATTTT
TRBD2 . TRBJ2-1 TRBV11-2 CASSSNSGGLYNEQFF TGTGCCAGCAGCTCCAATAGCGGGGGCCTATACAATGAGCAGTTCTTC
. . TRBJ1-1 TRBV4-1 CASSRETGSALVPEAFF TGCGCCAGCAGCCGAGAAACAGGGTCTGCTTTAGTTCCTGAAGCTTTCTTT
TRBD2 few TRBJ2-2 TRBV5-1 CATTSGSNTGELFF TGCGCCACCACGAGCGGGAGTAACACCGGGGAGCTGTTTTTT
TRBD2 . TRBJ2-7 TRBV9 CASSVGLAGDEQYF TGTGCCAGCAGCGTAGGGCTAGCGGGAGACGAGCAGTACTTC
. . TRBJ1-3 TRBV11-2 CASSLGFSGNTIYF TGTGCCAGCAGCCTAGGATTCTCTGGAAACACCATATATTTT
TRBD2 . TRBJ2-7 TRBV18 CASSPGVAGVGEQYF TGTGCCAGCTCACCAGGAGTAGCGGGAGTGGGCGAGCAGTACTTC